This passage covers 11 T cell receptor beta chains from one sample sequenced in a study of radiotherapy plus CTLA-4 blockade in lung cancer. Clones were sequenced by immunoSEQ multiplex PCR, and TCRdb holds only the in-frame ones, with some missing. The sample lists over 100,000 clones, around 84% seen once, with around 3.3% in the top ten. The material was peripheral blood, obtained from a patient treated with radiotherapy plus ipilimumab. These TCRs come from a human donor with non-small cell lung cancer that progressed on radiotherapy plus ipilimumab. Some clones in this sample may be carry-over from other donors' samples.

This clone has a handful of counts. Other nucleotide sequences in the sample specify the same CDR3. This rearrangement joins TRBV27 to TRBJ2-2; 7 bases fit TRBD1. CDR3 length: 16 amino acids. V shed 0 bases, J shed 1 base, and the junction held 2 bases outside the gene matches. CDR1 is MNHEY and CDR2 is SMNVEV in the germline V gene (reference sequence). CDR3 sequence (DNA): TGTGCCAGCAGTTTATCAGGACAGGTGAACACCGGGGAGCTGTTTTTT. Its protein product is CASSLSGQVNTGELFF.

The chain uses TRBV28 and TRBJ1-6; no clear D. Germline loops: CDR1 MDHEN, CDR2 SYDVKM. The CDR3 runs to 17 residues. Trimming removed 9 bases at V and 1 base at J, with 19 bases between. In DNA form, the CDR3 reads TGTGCCAGTATCCCCGGGATTTTAAAGTCCTATAATTCACCCCTCCACTTT. Amino acid sequence: CASIPGILKSYNSPLHF.

The chain links TRBV7-2 to TRBJ2-7, with D possibly matching TRBD1 (6 bases). This CDR3 is 14 amino acids long. Germline CDR1 and CDR2: SGHTA and FQGNSA. Trimming took off 3 bases at V and 1 base at J, with 10 bases between the two ends. Here the CDR3 reads CASSFYRESYEQYF. The CDR3 DNA follows: TGTGCCAGCAGCTTCTACAGGGAGTCCTACGAGCAGTACTTC. The full variable domain, with the rest looked up from reference TRBV7-2 and TRBJ2-7, is GAGVSQSPSNKVTEKGKDVELRCDPISGHTALYWYRQSLGQGLEFLIYFQGNSAPDKSGLPSDRFSAERTGGSVSTLTIQRTQQEDSAVYLCASSFYRESYEQYFGPGTRLTVT.

The rearrangement links TRBV9 to TRBJ1-2; TRBD1 matches 10 bases. Germline lookup yields CDR1 SGDLS and CDR2 YYNGEE. J was trimmed by 2 bases and V by 3 bases; bases with no gene match: 7. CDR3 length: 16 residues. CDR3 loop: CASSAGAGQGNYGYTF. CDR3 coding DNA: TGTGCCAGCAGCGCCGGCGCGGGACAGGGGAACTATGGCTACACCTTC. The variable domain in full, with the rest retrieved from reference TRBV9 and TRBJ1-2, is DSGVTQTPKHLITATGQRVTLRCSPRSGDLSVYWYQQSLDQGLQFLIQYYNGEERAKGNILERFSAQQFPDLHSELNLSSLELGDSALYFCASSAGAGQGNYGYTFGSGTRLTVV.

The J gene is TRBJ1-6, the V gene TRBV5-1; weak D call: TRBD1 (5 bases). Germline CDR1 is SGHRS and CDR2 is YFSETQ. V was clipped by 5 bases and J by 7 bases, with 10 bases between them. CDR3 length: 13 amino acids. CDR3 sequence: CASRPEGNSPLHF. Here the CDR3 DNA reads TGCGCCAGCAGACCAGAGGGGAATTCACCCCTCCACTTT.

The V call is TRBV29-1, the J call TRBJ1-1; D uncertain. Germline values: CDR1 SQVTM, CDR2 ANQGSEA. Trimming removed 3 bases at V and 1 base at J, with 9 bases between. This CDR3 contains 13 residues. The DNA for the CDR3 is TGCAGCGTTGACGATGGCACGAACACTGAAGCTTTCTTT. It encodes CSVDDGTNTEAFF. The full variable domain, completed using reference TRBV29-1 and TRBJ1-1, is SAVISQKPSRDICQRGTSLTIQCQVDSQVTMMFWYRQQPGQSLTLIATANQGSEATYESGFVIDKFPISRPNLTFSTLTVSNMSPEDSSIYLCSVDDGTNTEAFFGQGTRLTVV.

J is TRBJ1-1 and V is TRBV5-1, with TRBD1 as a possible D gene (5 bases). Deletions cut 4 bases from V and 0 bases from J, with 10 bases between. CDR1 SGHRS and CDR2 YFSETQ come from the germline V gene. This CDR3 region has 14 residues. The CDR3 nucleotides read TGCGCCAGCAGCCCGACAGCTTTGAACACTGAAGCTTTCTTT. Translating gives CASSPTALNTEAFF.

This chain links TRBV4-2 with TRBJ1-6; 8 bases are shared with TRBD1. Germline lookup yields CDR1 LGHNA and CDR2 YNFKEQ. J was trimmed by 11 bases and V by 3 bases; bases with no gene match: 9. This CDR3 spans 15 amino acids. The CDR3 nucleotides read TGTGCCAGCAGCCAGGAGGACAGGGAATCAACACCCCTCCACTTT. Protein: CASSQEDRESTPLHF.

The chain links TRBV5-1 to TRBJ2-3, with TRBD2 matching over 8 bases. In germline, CDR1 is SGHRS, CDR2 YFSETQ. V shed 6 bases and J 2 bases; nucleotides not matched to a gene: 5. This CDR3 spans 14 amino acids. The DNA for the CDR3 is TGCGCCAGCACCTCTAGCGGGTACACAGATACGCAGTATTTT. Its translation is CASTSSGYTDTQYF.

The rearrangement links TRBV30 to TRBJ1-2; D might be TRBD1 (6 bases). The CDR3 has 15 amino acids. Germline V gene lookup returns CDR1 GTSNPN and CDR2 SVGIG (reference sequence). The V gene lost 0 bases and the J gene lost 4 bases, with 15 bases spanning the gap. CDR3 bases: TGTGCCTGGAGTGTATCCGGGACACTAGGCTATGGCTACACCTTC. Amino acid sequence: CAWSVSGTLGYGYTF.

This chain uses TRBV18 with TRBJ1-1; 7 bases align to TRBD1. The V and J ends lost 3 bases and 0 bases, in that order; junction bases with no gene match: 4. Per the germline V gene, CDR1 is KGHSH and CDR2 is LQKENI. The CDR3 has 15 residues. The CDR3 region has the DNA TGTGCCAGCTCACCGAGAGACAGGGTGAACACTGAAGCTTTCTTT. Translated: CASSPRDRVNTEAFF.